The rows below give T cell receptor beta chains drawn from one sample of a study of post-analysis software for immune sequencing data. A single record per CDR3 protein comes from TCRdb applying MiXCR to the PCR reads. Counted here are around 190,000 distinct CDR3 sequences, about 30% occurring once; the ten biggest clones make up around 3.2%. Sequenced sample: blood. These receptors were taken from a girl aged 2-17 years with multiple sclerosis. The CDR3 runs from the conserved cysteine through the conserved F or W. The order of the fields is CDR3 protein, V gene, J gene.

CDR3aa: CASREAGVGHEQYF
v_gene: TRBV28
j_gene: TRBJ2-7

CDR3aa: CASSQDLRTVDFYGYTF
v_gene: TRBV3-1
j_gene: TRBJ1-2

CDR3aa: CATKGGPTDTQYF
v_gene: TRBV2
j_gene: TRBJ2-3

CDR3aa: CASSQPPGTGIRETQYF
v_gene: TRBV12-3/TRBV12-4
j_gene: TRBJ2-5

CDR3aa: CASSLSGVGETQYF
v_gene: TRBV27
j_gene: TRBJ2-5

CDR3aa: CASSSGTGFTDTQYF
v_gene: TRBV7-3
j_gene: TRBJ2-3

CDR3aa: CASTPGGTSGGAFSYNEQFF
v_gene: TRBV11-1
j_gene: TRBJ2-1

CDR3aa: CAISGTGAYEQYF
v_gene: TRBV10-3
j_gene: TRBJ2-7

CDR3aa: CSAKTSGSSDNEQFF
v_gene: TRBV20-1
j_gene: TRBJ2-1

CDR3aa: CASRAGTSALDTQYF
v_gene: TRBV12-3/TRBV12-4
j_gene: TRBJ2-3

CDR3aa: CASSLGASGHNEQYF
v_gene: TRBV5-1
j_gene: TRBJ2-7

CDR3aa: CASGLEENIQYF
v_gene: TRBV12-5
j_gene: TRBJ2-4

CDR3aa: CASSYGRTTNEKLFF
v_gene: TRBV6-2/TRBV6-3
j_gene: TRBJ1-4

CDR3aa: CSVPLTGENGYTF
v_gene: TRBV29-1
j_gene: TRBJ1-2

CDR3aa: CSVEGTIGGGEQYF
v_gene: TRBV29-1
j_gene: TRBJ2-7

CDR3aa: CASSFSGGEAFF
v_gene: TRBV5-1
j_gene: TRBJ1-1

CDR3aa: CASSQEIPLGETQYF
v_gene: TRBV4-2
j_gene: TRBJ2-5

CDR3aa: CASSLGQGGRFF
v_gene: TRBV5-1
j_gene: TRBJ2-1

CDR3aa: CASSPQGFTHQPQHF
v_gene: TRBV18
j_gene: TRBJ1-5

CDR3aa: CSARAGQDYEQYF
v_gene: TRBV20-1
j_gene: TRBJ2-7

CDR3aa: CAIQVLLLGGQYF
v_gene: TRBV2
j_gene: TRBJ2-7

CDR3aa: CASSPVGLAGGYEQYF
v_gene: TRBV28
j_gene: TRBJ2-7

CDR3aa: CSVSPSRDEQFF
v_gene: TRBV29-1
j_gene: TRBJ2-1

CDR3aa: CASRTTGFQAFF
v_gene: TRBV27
j_gene: TRBJ1-1

CDR3aa: CASSLTVTYEQYF
v_gene: TRBV7-9
j_gene: TRBJ2-7

CDR3aa: CSVVNPGNYGYTF
v_gene: TRBV29-1
j_gene: TRBJ1-2

CDR3aa: CAISDWGGPWDSKAFF
v_gene: TRBV10-3
j_gene: TRBJ1-1

CDR3aa: CSVEDLLASWETQYF
v_gene: TRBV29-1
j_gene: TRBJ2-5

CDR3aa: CASSPGSSSYEQYF
v_gene: TRBV18
j_gene: TRBJ2-7

CDR3aa: CAIMRTGVADTQYF
v_gene: TRBV10-3
j_gene: TRBJ2-3

CDR3aa: CSADTYRDRDSYGYTF
v_gene: TRBV20-1
j_gene: TRBJ1-2

CDR3aa: CASSLGQSRYDKQFF
v_gene: TRBV7-9
j_gene: TRBJ2-1

CDR3aa: CASNPGRNNEQFF
v_gene: TRBV7-2
j_gene: TRBJ2-1

CDR3aa: CSARGGWETQYF
v_gene: TRBV20-1
j_gene: TRBJ2-5

CDR3aa: CASSGDPGTSKEQFF
v_gene: TRBV6-1
j_gene: TRBJ2-1

CDR3aa: CASSQDLGQGYEQYF
v_gene: TRBV7-9
j_gene: TRBJ2-7

CDR3aa: CASSLATVLIRNEQFF
v_gene: TRBV5-1
j_gene: TRBJ2-1

CDR3aa: CSFAGGDYGYTF
v_gene: TRBV29-1
j_gene: TRBJ1-2

CDR3aa: CASSLIFRADSNQPQHF
v_gene: TRBV12-3/TRBV12-4
j_gene: TRBJ1-5

CDR3aa: CASSVTGGYNEQFF
v_gene: TRBV25-1
j_gene: TRBJ2-1